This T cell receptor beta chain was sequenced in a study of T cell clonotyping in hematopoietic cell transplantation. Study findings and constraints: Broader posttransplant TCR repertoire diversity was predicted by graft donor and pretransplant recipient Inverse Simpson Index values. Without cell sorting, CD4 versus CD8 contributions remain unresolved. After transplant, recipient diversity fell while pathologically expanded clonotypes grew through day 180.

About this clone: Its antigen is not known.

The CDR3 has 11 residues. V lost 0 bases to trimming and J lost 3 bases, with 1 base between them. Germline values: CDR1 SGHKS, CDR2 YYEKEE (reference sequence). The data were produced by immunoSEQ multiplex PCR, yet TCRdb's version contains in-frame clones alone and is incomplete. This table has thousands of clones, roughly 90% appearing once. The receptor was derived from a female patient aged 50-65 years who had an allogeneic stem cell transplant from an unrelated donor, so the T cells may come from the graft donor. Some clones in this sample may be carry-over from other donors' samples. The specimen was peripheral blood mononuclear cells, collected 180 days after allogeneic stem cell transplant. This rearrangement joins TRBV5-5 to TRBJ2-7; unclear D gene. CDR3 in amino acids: CASSLVYEQYF. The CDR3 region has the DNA TGTGCCAGCAGCTTGGTCTACGAGCAGTACTTC.